Sequencing of this TCR beta chain was carried out in a study of OX40 agonist ivuxolimab in advanced cancers. Looking at the study overall: Every 2 weeks, patients got intravenous ivuxolimab at one of six dose levels (0.01-10 mg/kg).

As to this clone: Its antigen is as yet unknown.

Sequenced by immunoSEQ multiplex PCR; TCRdb stores in-frame clones only, minus some. This sample has 40,000 to 55,000 clones, with under 90% found just once. Study-level findings and limits: What antigens the expanded peripheral T cells recognized was never established. Clonal expansion was among the lowest in partial responders at 0.1-3.0 mg/kg, especially CD8+. Normalized expansion of T-cell clones was also low for some nonresponders.

The sequences come from CD4+ or CD8+ T cells sorted from blood, collected in a trial of the OX40 agonist ivuxolimab. The receptor was derived from an adult with an advanced solid tumor such as melanoma, head and neck, liver or kidney cancer.

CDR3 sequence (DNA): TGTGCCGCGGGGAGCGCCTCAACCTACGAGCAGTACTTC. This sequence encodes CAAGSASTYEQYF. The chain is built from TRBV6-1 and TRBJ2-7; perhaps TRBD2 as D (6 bases). Germline assignment: CDR1 MNHNS and CDR2 SASEGT. V was pared by 11 bases and J by 2 bases, with 16 bases between. The CDR3 consists of 13 residues.